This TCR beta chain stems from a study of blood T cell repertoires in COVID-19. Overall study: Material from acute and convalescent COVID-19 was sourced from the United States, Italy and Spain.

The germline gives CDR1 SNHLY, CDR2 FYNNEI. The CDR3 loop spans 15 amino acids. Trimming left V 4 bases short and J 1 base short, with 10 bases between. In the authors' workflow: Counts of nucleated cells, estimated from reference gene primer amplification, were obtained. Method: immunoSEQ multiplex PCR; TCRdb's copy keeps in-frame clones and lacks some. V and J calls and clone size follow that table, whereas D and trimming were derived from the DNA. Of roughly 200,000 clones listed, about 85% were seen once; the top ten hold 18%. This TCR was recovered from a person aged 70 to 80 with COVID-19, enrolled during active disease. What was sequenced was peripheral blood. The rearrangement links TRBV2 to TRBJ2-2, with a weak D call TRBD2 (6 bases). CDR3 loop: CASSVTGVNTGELFF. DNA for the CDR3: TGTGCCAGCAGTGTAACGGGAGTGAACACCGGGGAGCTGTTTTTT. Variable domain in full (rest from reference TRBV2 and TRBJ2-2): EPEVTQTPSHQVTQMGQEVILRCVPISNHLYFYWYRQILGQKVEFLVSFYNNEISEKSEIFDDQFSVERPDGSNFTLKIRSTKLEDSAMYFCASSVTGVNTGELFFGEGSRLTVL.